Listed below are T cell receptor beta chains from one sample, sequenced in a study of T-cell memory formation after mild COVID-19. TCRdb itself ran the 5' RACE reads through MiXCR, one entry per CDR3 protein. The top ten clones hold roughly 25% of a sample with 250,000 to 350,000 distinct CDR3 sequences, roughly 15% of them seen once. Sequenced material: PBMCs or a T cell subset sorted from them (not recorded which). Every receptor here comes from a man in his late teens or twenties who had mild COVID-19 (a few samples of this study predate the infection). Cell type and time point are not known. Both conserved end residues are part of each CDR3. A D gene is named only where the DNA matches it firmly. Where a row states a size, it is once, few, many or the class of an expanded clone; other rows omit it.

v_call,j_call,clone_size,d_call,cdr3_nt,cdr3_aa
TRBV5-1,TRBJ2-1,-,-,TGCGCCAGCAGCCCGTCGGGGGCACCACCGCTTTACAATGAGCAGTTCTTC,CASSPSGAPPLYNEQFF
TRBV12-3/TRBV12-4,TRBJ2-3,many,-,TGTGCCAGCAGTTTAAGGGTCAGGTCCACAGATACGCAGTATTTT,CASSLRVRSTDTQYF
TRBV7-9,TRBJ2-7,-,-,TGTGCCAGCAGCCCGGGGGCAGGGGGCTACGAGCAGTACTTC,CASSPGAGGYEQYF
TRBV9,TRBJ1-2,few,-,TGTGCCAGCAGCGTAGCCGGCGAAGGGAATAGGGTGCGGAACTATGGCTACACCTTC,CASSVAGEGNRVRNYGYTF
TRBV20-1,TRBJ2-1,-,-,TGCAGTGCTGGGAGGGGGACGGTCAATGAGCAGTTCTTC,CSAGRGTVNEQFF
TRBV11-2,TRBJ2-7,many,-,TGTGCCAGCAGCTCCCGGACGGAGTACGAGCAGTACTTC,CASSSRTEYEQYF
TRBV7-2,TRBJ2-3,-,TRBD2,TGTGCCAGCAGCTTAGATGAGCTAGCGGGGAGCACAGATACGCAGTATTTT,CASSLDELAGSTDTQYF
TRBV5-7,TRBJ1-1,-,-,TGTGCCAGCAGCTTCTTAGTCTCTAAGGGGAACACTGAAGCTTTCTTT,CASSFLVSKGNTEAFF
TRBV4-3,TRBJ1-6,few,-,TGCGCCAGCAGCCAAGAAACGAATTCACCCCTCCACTTT,CASSQETNSPLHF
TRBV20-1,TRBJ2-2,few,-,TGCAGTGCTAGAGACGCTGGGAGTCCCGGGGAGCTGTTTTTT,CSARDAGSPGELFF
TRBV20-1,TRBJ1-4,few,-,TGCAGTGCTAGAGTAGAGGGCGGAAAACTGTTTTTT,CSARVEGGKLFF
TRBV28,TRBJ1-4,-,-,TGTGCCAGCAGTGTAAGAAATGAAAAACTGTTTTTT,CASSVRNEKLFF
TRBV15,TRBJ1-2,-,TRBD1,TGTGCCACCAGCAGGCGGGACAGTCCCGTTGGCGGCTACACCTTC,CATSRRDSPVGGYTF
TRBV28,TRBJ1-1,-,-,TGTGCCAGCAGTTATGGTGGGAAGACTGAAGCTTTCTTT,CASSYGGKTEAFF
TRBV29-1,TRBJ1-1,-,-,TGCAGCGCTCAACTGGGAGGAATCAGGGGCGTAGGAGCTTTCTTT,CSAQLGGIRGVGAFF
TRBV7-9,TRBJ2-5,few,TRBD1,TGTGCCAGCAGCTTCGGGACAGGACAAGAGACCCAGTACTTC,CASSFGTGQETQYF
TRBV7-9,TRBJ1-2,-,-,TGTGCCAGCAGCTTAGGGGTTGTTGGCTACACCTTC,CASSLGVVGYTF
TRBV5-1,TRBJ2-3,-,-,TGCGCCAGTGCACAGGGAAGGGGAACAGATACGCAGTATTTT,CASAQGRGTDTQYF
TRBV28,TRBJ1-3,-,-,TGTGCCAGCAGTTTATTGACGGTTCATTCAGGAAACACCATATATTTT,CASSLLTVHSGNTIYF
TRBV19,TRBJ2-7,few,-,TGTGCCAGTAAGGAGGAAGGGGTACGCGAGCAGTACTTC,CASKEEGVREQYF
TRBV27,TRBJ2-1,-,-,TGTGCCAGCAGTTTAGGAACCCGCGGGTACAATGAGCAGTTCTTC,CASSLGTRGYNEQFF
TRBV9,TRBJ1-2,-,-,TGTGCCAGCAGCGTAGGGCAGGCAAACTATGGCTACACCTTC,CASSVGQANYGYTF
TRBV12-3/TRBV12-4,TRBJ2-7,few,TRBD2,TGTGCCAGCAGGAACACCGGGACTAGCGGAACCGAGCAGTACTTC,CASRNTGTSGTEQYF
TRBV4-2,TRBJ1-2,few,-,TGTGCCAGCAGCCAAAGGGGAGCTAACTATGGCTACACCTTC,CASSQRGANYGYTF
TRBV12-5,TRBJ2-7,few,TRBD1,TGTGCTAGTGGTTTGGCCGCGACAGGGACCCTCAGCTCCTACGAGCAGTACTTC,CASGLAATGTLSSYEQYF
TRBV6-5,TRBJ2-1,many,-,TGTGCCAGCAGTTACGGACGTGACAATGAGCAGTTCTTC,CASSYGRDNEQFF
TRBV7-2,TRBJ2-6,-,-,TGTGCCAGCAGCTTAAGGACGTCTGGGGCCAACGTCCTGACTTTC,CASSLRTSGANVLTF
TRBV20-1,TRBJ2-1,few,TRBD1,TGCAGTGCTAGAGCAACAGGGGGCTACAATGAGCAGTTCTTC,CSARATGGYNEQFF
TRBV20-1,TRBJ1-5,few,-,TGCAGTGCTAGAGACCCTTCCTCCGGGGCCGATAATCAGCCCCAGCATTTT,CSARDPSSGADNQPQHF
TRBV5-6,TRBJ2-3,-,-,TGTGCCAGCAGCACCGGGCCGCCATGGGATACGCAGTATTTT,CASSTGPPWDTQYF
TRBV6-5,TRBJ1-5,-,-,TGTGCCAGCAGTACTAGACCGTTACAGCCCCAGCATTTT,CASSTRPLQPQHF
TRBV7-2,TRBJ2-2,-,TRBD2,TGTGCCAGCAGCAAGCTAGCGGGGGCCGGCACCGGGGAGCTGTTTTTT,CASSKLAGAGTGELFF
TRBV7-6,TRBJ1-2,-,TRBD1,TGTGCCAGCAGCCCAGAGACAGGGTCTGGTGGCTACACCTTC,CASSPETGSGGYTF
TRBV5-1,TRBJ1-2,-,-,TGCGCCAGCAGCTTGGAAGGGGGGTACTATGGCTACACCTTC,CASSLEGGYYGYTF
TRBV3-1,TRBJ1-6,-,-,TGTGCCAGCAGTACGACTGGCCGACCCCTCCACTTT,CASSTTGRPLHF
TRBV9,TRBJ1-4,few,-,TGTGCCAGCAGCGACCGGTCTACTAATGAAAAACTGTTTTTT,CASSDRSTNEKLFF
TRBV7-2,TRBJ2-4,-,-,TGTGCCAGCAGCGCCGCCAGAGGGTTTGGAAACATTCAGTACTTC,CASSAARGFGNIQYF
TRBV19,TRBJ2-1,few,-,TGTGCCAGTAGTATAGCAGTCGGAGCGGTGAGCTCCTACAATGAGCAGTTCTTC,CASSIAVGAVSSYNEQFF
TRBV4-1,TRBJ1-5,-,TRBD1,TGCGCCAGCAGCCGACGAGGACAGGGGATGAATAGCAATCAGCCCCAGCATTTT,CASSRRGQGMNSNQPQHF
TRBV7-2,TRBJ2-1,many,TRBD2,TGTGCCAGCAGCTCGATAACGCGGGGGGAGCCTTCCGGCGGGGATGAGCAGTTCTTC,CASSSITRGEPSGGDEQFF
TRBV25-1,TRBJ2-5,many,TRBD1,TGTGCCAGCAGTGAGACAGGGGGCAGGGAGACCCAGTACTTC,CASSETGGRETQYF
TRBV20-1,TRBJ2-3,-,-,TGCAGTGCTAGGGGCGGGGCGGGAGATACGCAGTATTTT,CSARGGAGDTQYF
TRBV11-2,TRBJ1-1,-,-,TGTGCCAGCAGTAACAGGGCCACTGAAGCTTTCTTT,CASSNRATEAFF
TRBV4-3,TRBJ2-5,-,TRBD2,TGCGCCAGCAGCCTCTGGACTAGCGGGGTGCAAGAGACCCAGTACTTC,CASSLWTSGVQETQYF
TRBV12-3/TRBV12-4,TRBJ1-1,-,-,TGTGCCAGCAGTCAAAAAAGCAGAGCTTTCTTT,CASSQKSRAFF
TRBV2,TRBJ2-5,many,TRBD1,TGTGCCAGCAGCCTTGAGGGGGCAGAGACCCAGTACTTC,CASSLEGAETQYF
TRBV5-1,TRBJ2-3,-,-,TGCGCCAGCAGCGAAGGACGGGCGCGAGATACGCAGTATTTT,CASSEGRARDTQYF
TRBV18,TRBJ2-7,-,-,TGTGCCAGCTCACCACCGCCAGGGGTCTACGAGCAGTACTTC,CASSPPPGVYEQYF
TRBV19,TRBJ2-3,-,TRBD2,TGTGCCAGTAGTATCCAGCGGGGAAACACAGATACGCAGTATTTT,CASSIQRGNTDTQYF
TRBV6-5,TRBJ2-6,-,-,TGTGCCAGCAGTCGACGGAAGAGCTCTGGGGCCAACGTCCTGACTTTC,CASSRRKSSGANVLTF
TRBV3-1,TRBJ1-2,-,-,TGTGCCAGCAGCCATACGAGGGACTATGGCTACACCTTC,CASSHTRDYGYTF
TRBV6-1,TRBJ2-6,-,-,TGTGCCAGCAGTGATCCCCAGGGTGCTGGGGCCTACGTCCTGACTTTC,CASSDPQGAGAYVLTF
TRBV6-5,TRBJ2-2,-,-,TGTGCCAGCAGCCCCAGACAGAGACGCGAGGGCGGGGAGCTGTTTTTT,CASSPRQRREGGELFF
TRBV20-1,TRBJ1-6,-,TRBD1,TGCAGTGCTAGAGATACGACAGGGGATAATTCACCCCTCCACTTT,CSARDTTGDNSPLHF
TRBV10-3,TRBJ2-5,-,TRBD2,TGTGCCATCAGTGAGTCTGTAGCGGGAGGCTCCACTGGAAGCCAAGAGACCCAGTACTTC,CAISESVAGGSTGSQETQYF
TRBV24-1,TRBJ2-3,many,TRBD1,TGTGCCACCAGTGATCGCGGAACAGGGGGGGATACGCAGTATTTT,CATSDRGTGGDTQYF
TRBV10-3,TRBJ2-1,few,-,TGTGCCATCAGGGACTACAATGAGCAGTTCTTC,CAIRDYNEQFF
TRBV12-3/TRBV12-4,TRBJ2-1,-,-,TGTGCCAGCAGATCAGGGAATGTATGGAATGAGCAGTTCTTC,CASRSGNVWNEQFF